Below, 24 T cell receptor beta chains from the same sample are listed, as sequenced in a study of graft-versus-host responses after intestinal transplantation. Some clones are missing from TCRdb's copy, which holds only in-frame ones; the method was immunoSEQ multiplex PCR. The table shows 6,500 to 7,500 clones, with 30% to 40% occurring only once. Responder cells labeled with CFSE (roughly 200,000) were co-plated with irradiated stimulator cells labeled with violet dye (roughly 200,000). The sample was alloreactive CD8+ T cells from a mixed lymphocyte reaction culture, taken before transplantation. Subset denoted: CFSE-low proliferating T cells sorted from roughly six-day pre-transplant mixed lymphocyte reaction (GvH or HvG direction). These receptors were obtained from a human patient who was an organ donor for intestinal transplantation.

This clone occurred a few times. The gene calls are TRBV19 and TRBJ2-1, with 11 bases aligning to TRBD2. The CDR3 is 17 amino acids. Germline values: CDR1 LNHDA, CDR2 SQIVND (reference sequence). The V gene end was trimmed by 4 bases and the J gene end by 4 bases; junction bases not matched to a gene: 9. As DNA, the CDR3 is TGTGCCAGTAGTAACCGGACTAGCGGGTTCTTTTACAATGAGCAGTTCTTC. The encoded protein is CASSNRTSGFFYNEQFF.

A few counts support this clone. The chain is built from TRBV29-1 and TRBJ2-1, with 7 bases identical to TRBD2. This CDR3 is 15 amino acids long. Germline values: CDR1 SQVTM, CDR2 ANQGSEA. V shed 3 bases, J shed 4 bases, and the junction held 9 bases outside the gene matches. CDR3 nucleotide sequence: TGCAGCGTTGAGGGGGGGAAGGGAGCTTACAATGAGCAGTTCTTC. It codes for CSVEGGKGAYNEQFF.

This clone is medium-sized (0.01 to 0.1%) in the sample. CDR3 residues: CSVQNLGAGNTIYF. CDR3 bases: TGCAGCGTTCAAAACCTAGGGGCCGGAAACACCATATATTTT. V usage is TRBV29-1 and J usage is TRBJ1-3; D perhaps matches TRBD1 (5 bases). Germline values: CDR1 SQVTM, CDR2 ANQGSEA. Trimming stripped 5 bases from V and 4 bases from J, with 15 bases between. CDR3 length: 14 residues. The whole variable domain, remainder taken from reference TRBV29-1 and TRBJ1-3, is SAVISQKPSRDICQRGTSLTIQCQVDSQVTMMFWYRQQPGQSLTLIATANQGSEATYESGFVIDKFPISRPNLTFSTLTVSNMSPEDSSIYLCSVQNLGAGNTIYFGEGSWLTVV.

The V and J genes are TRBV5-6 and TRBJ2-1; D is perhaps TRBD1 (5 bases). The V end was cut by 2 bases, the J end by 3 bases, with 15 bases between. The CDR3 runs to 16 residues. Germline-derived CDR1 and CDR2 are SGHDT and YYEEEE. CDR3 bases: TGTGCCAGCAGCTTACTCCCGACAGAGTACTACAATGAGCAGTTCTTC. It codes for CASSLLPTEYYNEQFF. Together with reference TRBV5-6 and TRBJ2-1, the CDR3 gives the full variable domain: DAGVTQSPTHLIKTRGQQVTLRCSPKSGHDTVSWYQQALGQGPQFIFQYYEEEERQRGNFPDRFSGHQFPNYSSELNVNALLLGDSALYLCASSLLPTEYYNEQFFGPGTRLTVL.

This chain connects TRBV2 to TRBJ2-2; 8 positions match TRBD2. Germline loops: CDR1 SNHLY, CDR2 FYNNEI. V shed 8 bases and J 1 base; nucleotides not matched to a gene: 24. This CDR3 is built from 21 residues. Here the CDR3 DNA reads TGTGCCAGCGAACCGGGACCCAACAGGGTTAATAGCGGGAAGAACACCGGGGAGCTGTTTTTT. As protein: CASEPGPNRVNSGKNTGELFF.

This rearrangement joins TRBV6-5 to TRBJ2-7; possibly TRBD1 for D (6 bases). Germline V CDR1 and CDR2: MNHEY, SVGAGI. Trimming shortened V by 5 bases and J by 7 bases, and 12 bases separated the two germline ends. This CDR3 is 12 amino acids long. The CDR3 loop reads CASSPTGNEQYF. For the CDR3, the DNA is TGTGCCAGCAGTCCCACAGGGAATGAGCAGTACTTC.

In DNA, the CDR3 is TGTGCCATCAGCCCTCGTCTCCAGGTCTTCCCACTAGCTTTCTTT. Translating gives CAISPRLQVFPLAFF. V usage is TRBV10-3 and J usage is TRBJ1-1; D is ambiguous. Germline CDR1 ENHRY, CDR2 SYGVKD. The CDR3 consists of 15 residues. V lost 6 bases and J lost 10, with 24 bases in between.

The CDR3 region is CASSVSKLTDTQYF. CDR3 in DNA: TGTGCCAGCAGCGTATCTAAACTAACAGATACGCAGTATTTT. The rearrangement links TRBV9 to TRBJ2-3; D ambiguous. This CDR3 contains 14 residues. V was cut by 1 base and J by 3 bases, with 9 bases left in between. CDR1 is SGDLS and CDR2 is YYNGEE in the germline V gene.

This clone came up a few times. This chain joins TRBV2 and TRBJ2-3; 10 bases line up with TRBD2. After removal of 0 bases from V and 4 bases from J, the junction contained 10 bases not matched to a gene. The CDR3 is made up of 18 amino acids. Germline V gene data show CDR1 as SNHLY and CDR2 as FYNNEI. The CDR3: CASSEARNLAGVADTQYF. DNA of the CDR3: TGTGCCAGCAGTGAAGCGAGGAACCTAGCGGGGGTAGCAGATACGCAGTATTTT.

The CDR3 sequence: CASSLVGDFYEQYF. DNA for the CDR3: TGTGCCAGCAGCTTGGTAGGGGATTTCTACGAGCAGTACTTC. This chain uses TRBV5-6 with TRBJ2-7, with a tentative D call TRBD1 (5 bases). The germline gives CDR1 SGHDT, CDR2 YYEEEE. The V end was cut by 0 bases, the J end by 3 bases, with 10 bases between. The CDR3 contains 14 residues.

V gene TRBV9 combines with J gene TRBJ2-3, with D tentatively TRBD1 (5 bases). CDR3 length: 18 amino acids. The V and J ends lost 0 bases and 5 bases respectively, with 22 bases between them. Germline lookup yields CDR1 SGDLS and CDR2 YYNGEE. CDR3 sequence (DNA): TGTGCCAGCAGCGTAGATTACGTTTTTCAGGGCCAAAGAGATACGCAGTATTTT. Encoded protein: CASSVDYVFQGQRDTQYF.

V and J are TRBV30 and TRBJ2-3; 9 nucleotides align to TRBD1. The trim removed 3 bases at V and 4 bases at J, leaving 11 bases unmatched. CDR1 GTSNPN and CDR2 SVGIG come from the germline V gene (reference sequence). The length of the CDR3 is 16 residues. The CDR3 region is CAWRGFGTGYPDTQYF. The CDR3 DNA follows: TGTGCCTGGAGAGGTTTTGGGACAGGGTACCCAGATACGCAGTATTTT.

This chain connects TRBV28 to TRBJ2-5; 7 bases fit TRBD2. Germline-derived CDR1 and CDR2 are MDHEN and SYDVKM. Trimming at V came to 3 bases and at J to 2 bases, leaving 12 bases not matched to a gene. The CDR3 totals 17 residues. This CDR3 is CASSFVRLAALQETQYF. The CDR3 bases are TGTGCCAGCAGTTTCGTTCGGCTAGCGGCATTACAAGAGACCCAGTACTTC.

V usage is TRBV10-2 and J usage is TRBJ2-1, with 9 bases aligning to TRBD2. Germline loops: CDR1 WSHSY, CDR2 SAAADI. CDR3 length: 15 residues. The V and J ends lost 6 bases and 3 bases, in that order; junction bases with no gene match: 6. The CDR3 is CASSSSGRSYNEQFF. The CDR3 DNA sequence: TGCGCCAGCAGCTCAAGCGGGAGGAGCTACAATGAGCAGTTCTTC.

This clone occurred a few times. The chain has TRBV11-2 and TRBJ2-1; 7 bases are a match to TRBD2. The CDR3 spans 13 residues. Germline V lookup: CDR1 SGHAT, CDR2 FQNNGV. V gave up 5 bases and J gave up 7 bases; unmatched junction bases: 5. CDR3 bases: TGTGCCAGCAGCCTAACCGGGGGGAATGAGCAGTTCTTC. Protein product: CASSLTGGNEQFF.

The chain recombines TRBV7-8 with TRBJ1-2, with TRBD1 matching 8 bases. The germline V gene encodes CDR1 SGHVS and CDR2 FQNEAQ. Trimming removed 3 bases from V and 2 bases from J; junction bases left unmatched: 2. The CDR3 extends over 14 amino acids. This chain's CDR3 is CASSLTGANYGYTF. In DNA form, the CDR3 reads TGTGCCAGCAGCTTGACAGGGGCGAACTATGGCTACACCTTC.

The V and J genes are TRBV7-2 and TRBJ2-1, with 11 bases that match TRBD2. V was clipped by 5 bases and J by 9 bases; unmatched bases: 6. Per germline, CDR1 SGHTA and CDR2 FQGNSA. This CDR3 comprises 14 residues. In DNA form, the CDR3 reads TGTGCCAGCAGCCGAAGACTAGCGGGAACTGAGCAGTTCTTC. It specifies CASSRRLAGTEQFF.

This clone was picked up one time. The chain combines TRBV14 with TRBJ2-5, with D unresolved. The CDR3 contains 16 residues. The V end was cut by 0 bases, the J end by 1 base, with 12 bases between. From germline, CDR1 is SGHDN and CDR2 FVKESK. As DNA, the CDR3 is TGTGCCAGCAGCCAAGATTATGGGCAGCTCCAAGAGACCCAGTACTTC. Its translation: CASSQDYGQLQETQYF.

CDR3 amino acids: CASRLAGDTVGEQYF. CDR3 DNA sequence: TGTGCCAGCCGACTAGCGGGGGACACGGTGGGCGAGCAGTACTTC. The V gene is TRBV6-1, the J gene TRBJ2-7, with 12 nucleotides matching TRBD2. This CDR3 comprises 15 residues. CDR1 MNHNS and CDR2 SASEGT come from the germline V gene. V shed 8 bases and J 6 bases; nucleotides not matched to a gene: 11.

This clone appeared a few times. The CDR3 DNA sequence: TGTGCCAGCAGCTTGGTAGGGGCCTCTGAGGGCTACACCTTC. It encodes CASSLVGASEGYTF. The gene calls are TRBV5-6 and TRBJ1-2, with D tentatively TRBD1 (5 bases). CDR3 size: 14 residues. Germline CDR1 is SGHDT and CDR2 is YYEEEE. The ends were cut back, 0 bases at V and 8 bases at J, with 14 bases in the middle.

This clone was recorded a few times. This chain connects TRBV6-5 to TRBJ2-7, with D maybe TRBD2 (5 bases). Trimming shortened V by 8 bases and J by 3 bases, and 17 bases separated the two germline ends. The germline CDR1 and CDR2 sequences are MNHEY and SVGAGI. The CDR3 covers 14 residues. The CDR3 region is CASDTGKNIYEQYF. CDR3 nucleotides: TGTGCCAGCGACACCGGGAAAAACATCTACGAGCAGTACTTC.

The chain recombines TRBV11-3 with TRBJ2-3; D may be TRBD2 (6 bases). CDR1 and CDR2 from the germline V gene are SGHNT and YENEEA. The CDR3 is 16 residues long. Trimming cost V 5 bases and J 1 base, with 16 bases left between them. The CDR3 region is CASSRGWAGGTDTQYF. CDR3 in DNA: TGTGCCAGCAGCCGGGGGTGGGCCGGGGGCACAGATACGCAGTATTTT. Using reference TRBV11-3 and TRBJ2-3 for the parts outside the CDR3, the full variable domain is EAGVVQSPRYKIIEKKQPVAFWCNPISGHNTLYWYLQNLGQGPELLIRYENEEAVDDSQLPKDRFSAERLKGVDSTLKIQPAELGDSAVYLCASSRGWAGGTDTQYFGPGTRLTVL.

This clone is deemed medium-sized. The V call is TRBV5-1, the J call TRBJ2-3; the D gene is possibly TRBD1 (5 bases). The V gene lost 1 base and the J gene lost 0 bases, with 18 bases spanning the gap. CDR3 length: 18 residues. Germline loops: CDR1 SGHRS, CDR2 YFSETQ. CDR3 DNA sequence: TGCGCCAGCAGCTTGACAGGCATTAAGAGATCTAGCACAGATACGCAGTATTTT. This gives the protein CASSLTGIKRSSTDTQYF. Full variable domain (outside the CDR3, taken from reference TRBV5-1 and TRBJ2-3): KAGVTQTPRYLIKTRGQQVTLSCSPISGHRSVSWYQQTPGQGLQFLFEYFSETQRNKGNFPGRFSGRQFSNSRSEMNVSTLELGDSALYLCASSLTGIKRSSTDTQYFGPGTRLTVL.

This clone was seen a few times. J is TRBJ1-5 and V is TRBV6-9; tentative D call: TRBD1 (5 bases). This CDR3 region has 13 residues. CDR1 and CDR2 (germline): MNHGY, SVAAGI. The V end lost 3 bases, the J end lost 3 bases, and 6 bases lay between the germline ends. The CDR3 DNA sequence: TGTGCCAGCAGTTACAGGGACAATCAGCCCCAGCATTTT. Its protein product is CASSYRDNQPQHF.